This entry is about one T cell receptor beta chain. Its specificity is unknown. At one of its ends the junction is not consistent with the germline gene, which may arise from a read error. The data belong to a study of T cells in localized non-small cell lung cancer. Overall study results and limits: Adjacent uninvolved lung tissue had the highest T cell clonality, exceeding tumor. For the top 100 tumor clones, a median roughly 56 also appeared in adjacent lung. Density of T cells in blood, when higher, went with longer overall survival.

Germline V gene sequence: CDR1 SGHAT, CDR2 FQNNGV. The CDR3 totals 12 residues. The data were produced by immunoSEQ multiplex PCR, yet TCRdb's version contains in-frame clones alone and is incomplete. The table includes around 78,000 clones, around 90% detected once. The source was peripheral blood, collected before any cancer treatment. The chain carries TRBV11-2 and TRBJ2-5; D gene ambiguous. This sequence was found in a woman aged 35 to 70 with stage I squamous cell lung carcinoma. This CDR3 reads CASSFPVSPPDF. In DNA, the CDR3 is TGTGCCAGCAGCTTCCCGGTTTCTCCCCCGGACTTC.